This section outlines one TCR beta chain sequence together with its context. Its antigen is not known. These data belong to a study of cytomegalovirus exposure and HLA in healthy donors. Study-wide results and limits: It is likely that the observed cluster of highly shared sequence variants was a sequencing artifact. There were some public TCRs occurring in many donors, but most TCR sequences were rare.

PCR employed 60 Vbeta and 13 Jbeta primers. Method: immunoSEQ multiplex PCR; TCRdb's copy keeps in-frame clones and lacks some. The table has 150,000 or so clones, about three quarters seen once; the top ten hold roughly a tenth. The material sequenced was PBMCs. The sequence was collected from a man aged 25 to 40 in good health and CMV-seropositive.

This CDR3 is CSVDLPGVNTEAFF. In DNA, the CDR3 is TGCAGCGTTGATCTCCCCGGTGTGAACACTGAAGCTTTCTTT. J is TRBJ1-1 and V is TRBV29-1; the D is unclear. Germline V lookup: CDR1 SQVTM, CDR2 ANQGSEA. The germline V and J ends were trimmed by 3 bases and 0 bases, with 11 bases remaining between them. This CDR3 is built from 14 residues. The full variable domain, completed using reference TRBV29-1 and TRBJ1-1, is SAVISQKPSRDICQRGTSLTIQCQVDSQVTMMFWYRQQPGQSLTLIATANQGSEATYESGFVIDKFPISRPNLTFSTLTVSNMSPEDSSIYLCSVDLPGVNTEAFFGQGTRLTVV.